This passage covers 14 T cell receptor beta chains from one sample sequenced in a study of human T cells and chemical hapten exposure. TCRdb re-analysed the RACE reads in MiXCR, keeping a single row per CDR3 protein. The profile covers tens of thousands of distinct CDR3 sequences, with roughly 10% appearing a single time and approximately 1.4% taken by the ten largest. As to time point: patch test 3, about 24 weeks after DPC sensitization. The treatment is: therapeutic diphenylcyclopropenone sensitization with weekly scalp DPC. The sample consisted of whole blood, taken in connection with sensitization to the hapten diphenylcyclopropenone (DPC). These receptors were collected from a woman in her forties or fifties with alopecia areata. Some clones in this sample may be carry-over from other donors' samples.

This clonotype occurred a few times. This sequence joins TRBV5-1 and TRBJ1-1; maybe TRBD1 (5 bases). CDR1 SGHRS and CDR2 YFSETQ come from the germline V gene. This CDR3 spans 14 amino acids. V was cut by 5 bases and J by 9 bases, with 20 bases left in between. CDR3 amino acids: CASSFSGTGAQAFF. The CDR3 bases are TGCGCCAGCAGTTTCTCCGGGACGGGAGCTCAAGCTTTCTTT.

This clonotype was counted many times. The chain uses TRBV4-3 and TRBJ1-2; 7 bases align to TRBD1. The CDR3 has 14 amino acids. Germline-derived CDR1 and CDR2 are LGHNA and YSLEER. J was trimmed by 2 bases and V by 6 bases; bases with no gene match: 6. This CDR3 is CASRGQWGNYGYTF. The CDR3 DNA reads TGCGCCAGCAGGGGACAGTGGGGGAACTATGGCTACACCTTC.

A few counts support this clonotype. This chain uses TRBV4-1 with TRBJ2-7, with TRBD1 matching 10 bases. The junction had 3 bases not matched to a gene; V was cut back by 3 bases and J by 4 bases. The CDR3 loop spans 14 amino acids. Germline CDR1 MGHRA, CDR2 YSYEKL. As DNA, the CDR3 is TGCGCCAGCAGCCACGACAGGGGGCCATACGAGCAGTACTTC. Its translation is CASSHDRGPYEQYF.

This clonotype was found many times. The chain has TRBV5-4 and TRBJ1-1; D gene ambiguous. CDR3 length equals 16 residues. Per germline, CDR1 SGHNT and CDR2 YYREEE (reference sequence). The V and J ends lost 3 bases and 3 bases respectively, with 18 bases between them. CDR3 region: CASSSRVAAKDTEAFF. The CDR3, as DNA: TGTGCCAGCAGCTCCCGGGTGGCGGCCAAAGACACTGAAGCTTTCTTT. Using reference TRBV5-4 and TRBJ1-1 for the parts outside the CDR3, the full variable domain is ETGVTQSPTHLIKTRGQQVTLRCSSQSGHNTVSWYQQALGQGPQFIFQYYREEENGRGNFPPRFSGLQFPNYSSELNVNALELDDSALYLCASSSRVAAKDTEAFFGQGTRLTVV.

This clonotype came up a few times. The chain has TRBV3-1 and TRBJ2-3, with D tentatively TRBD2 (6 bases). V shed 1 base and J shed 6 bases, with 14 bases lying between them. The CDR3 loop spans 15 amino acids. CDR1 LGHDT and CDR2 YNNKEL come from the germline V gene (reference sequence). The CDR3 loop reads CASSQGPGGPDTQYF. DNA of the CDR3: TGTGCCAGCAGCCAAGGGCCCGGGGGACCTGATACGCAGTATTTT.

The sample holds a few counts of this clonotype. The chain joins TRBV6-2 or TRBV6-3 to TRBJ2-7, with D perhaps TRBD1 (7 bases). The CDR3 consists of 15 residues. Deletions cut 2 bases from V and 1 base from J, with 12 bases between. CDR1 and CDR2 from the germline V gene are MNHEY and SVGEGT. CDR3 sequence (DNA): TGTGCCAGCAGTTACCTCAGGGGGGCATCCTACGAGCAGTACTTC. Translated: CASSYLRGASYEQYF.

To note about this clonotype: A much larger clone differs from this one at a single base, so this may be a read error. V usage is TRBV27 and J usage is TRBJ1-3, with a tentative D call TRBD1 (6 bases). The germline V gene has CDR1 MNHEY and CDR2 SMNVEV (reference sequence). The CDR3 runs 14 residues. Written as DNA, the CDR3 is TGTGCCAGCAAGACAGGAGATAGTGGAAACACCATATGTTTT. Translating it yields CASKTGDSGNTICF.

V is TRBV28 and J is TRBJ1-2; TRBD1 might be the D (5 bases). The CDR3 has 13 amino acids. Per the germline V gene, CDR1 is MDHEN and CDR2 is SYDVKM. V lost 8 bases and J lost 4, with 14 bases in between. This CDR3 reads CASEGLSSYGYTF. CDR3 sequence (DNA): TGTGCCAGCGAGGGACTGTCCTCCTATGGCTACACCTTC.

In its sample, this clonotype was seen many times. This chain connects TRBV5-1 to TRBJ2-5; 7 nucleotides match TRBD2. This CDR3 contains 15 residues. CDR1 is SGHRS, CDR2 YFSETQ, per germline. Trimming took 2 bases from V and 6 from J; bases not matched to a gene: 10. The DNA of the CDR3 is TGCGCCAGCAGCTTACAGTCCGGTAGCGGGCAGACCCAGTACTTC. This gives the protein CASSLQSGSGQTQYF.

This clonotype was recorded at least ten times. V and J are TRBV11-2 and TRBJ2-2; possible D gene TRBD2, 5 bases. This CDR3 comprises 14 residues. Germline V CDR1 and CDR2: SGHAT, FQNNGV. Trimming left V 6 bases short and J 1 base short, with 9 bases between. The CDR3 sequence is CASRDGLNTGELFF. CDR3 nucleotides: TGTGCCAGCAGAGACGGACTGAACACCGGGGAGCTGTTTTTT.

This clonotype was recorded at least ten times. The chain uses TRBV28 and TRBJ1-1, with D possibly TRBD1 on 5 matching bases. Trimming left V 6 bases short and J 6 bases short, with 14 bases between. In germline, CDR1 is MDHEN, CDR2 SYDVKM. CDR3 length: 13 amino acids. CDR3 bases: TGTGCCAGCAGACCTGGACATCGGGCTGAAGCTTTCTTT. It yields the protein CASRPGHRAEAFF.

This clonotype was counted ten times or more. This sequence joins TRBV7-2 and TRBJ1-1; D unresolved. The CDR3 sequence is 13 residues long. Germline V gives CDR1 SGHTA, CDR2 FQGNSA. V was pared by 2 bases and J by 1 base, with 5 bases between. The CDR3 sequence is CASSLTPNTEAFF. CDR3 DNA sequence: TGTGCCAGCAGCTTAACCCCGAACACTGAAGCTTTCTTT.

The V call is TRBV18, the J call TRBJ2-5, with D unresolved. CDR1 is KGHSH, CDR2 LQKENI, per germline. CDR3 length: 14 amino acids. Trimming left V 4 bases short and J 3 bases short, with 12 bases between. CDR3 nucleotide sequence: TGTGCCAGCTCACAAACGATTGGCGAAGAGACCCAGTACTTC. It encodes CASSQTIGEETQYF.

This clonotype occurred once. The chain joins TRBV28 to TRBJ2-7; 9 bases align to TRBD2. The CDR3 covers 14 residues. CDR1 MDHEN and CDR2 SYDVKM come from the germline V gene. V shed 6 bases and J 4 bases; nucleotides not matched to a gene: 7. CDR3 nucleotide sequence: TGTGCCAGCAGGCTTAGCGGGAGCAGGTACGAGCAGTACTTC. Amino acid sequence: CASRLSGSRYEQYF.